This T cell receptor (beta chain) derives from a study of blood T cell repertoires in COVID-19. Background on the study: From T cells, B-cell-depleted T cells, or PBMCs came the material, which was cDNA or gDNA.

Clinical histories supplied by participants themselves formed the basis of cohort assignment. Original processing methods: Estimates of nucleated cell counts were drawn from the amplification of reference gene primers. Produced via immunoSEQ multiplex PCR; TCRdb's table is partial and in-frame only. That table gives V, J and clone size, and the DNA gave D and trimming. This sample has around 450,000 clones; 87% occur once, and the top ten carry roughly 0.7%. CDR3 length: 15 residues. Germline V CDR1 and CDR2: SEHNR, FQNEAQ (reference sequence). Trimming took 7 bases from V and 10 from J, leaving 20 bases between them.

The chain uses TRBV7-9 and TRBJ1-6; unclear D gene. Material for sequencing was PBMCs or T cells enriched from blood (not recorded which). The clonotype originates from a woman younger than 35 who had recovered from COVID-19. DNA for the CDR3: TGTGCCAGCACCCCTACGTCGGGGTTAGAATCACCCCTCCACTTT. As protein: CASTPTSGLESPLHF. Supplemented by reference TRBV7-9 and TRBJ1-6, the full variable domain reads DTGVSQNPRHKITKRGQNVTFRCDPISEHNRLYWYRQTLGQGPEFLTYFQNEAQLEKSRLLSDRFSAERPKGSFSTLEIQRTEQGDSAMYLCASTPTSGLESPLHFGNGTRLTVT.